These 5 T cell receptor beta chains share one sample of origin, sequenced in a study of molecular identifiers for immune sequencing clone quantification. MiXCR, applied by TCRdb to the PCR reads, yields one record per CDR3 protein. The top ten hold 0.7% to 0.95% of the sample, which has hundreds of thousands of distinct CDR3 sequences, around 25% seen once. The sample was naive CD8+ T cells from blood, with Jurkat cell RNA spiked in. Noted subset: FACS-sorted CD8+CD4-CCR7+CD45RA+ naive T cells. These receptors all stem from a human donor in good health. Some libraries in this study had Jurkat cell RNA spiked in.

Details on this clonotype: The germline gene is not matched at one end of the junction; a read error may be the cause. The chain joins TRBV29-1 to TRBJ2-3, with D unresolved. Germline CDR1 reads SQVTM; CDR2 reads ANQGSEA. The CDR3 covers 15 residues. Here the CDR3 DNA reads TGCAGCGTTGAGGGATCACGGAGCCGCACAGATACACAGTATTTT. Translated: CSVEGSRSRTDTQYF.

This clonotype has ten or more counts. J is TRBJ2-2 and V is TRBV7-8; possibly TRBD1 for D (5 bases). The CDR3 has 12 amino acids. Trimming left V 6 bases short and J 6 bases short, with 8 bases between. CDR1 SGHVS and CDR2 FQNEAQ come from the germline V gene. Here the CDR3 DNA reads TGTGCCAGCAGTTCGACAGCCGGGGAGCTGTTTTTT. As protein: CASSSTAGELFF.

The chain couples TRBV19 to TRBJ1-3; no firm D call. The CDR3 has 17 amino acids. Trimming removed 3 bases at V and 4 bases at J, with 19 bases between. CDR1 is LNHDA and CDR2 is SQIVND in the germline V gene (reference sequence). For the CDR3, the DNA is TGTGCCAGTAGTATGACCCCGGGCCCGACGATCGGAAACACCATATATTTT. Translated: CASSMTPGPTIGNTIYF.

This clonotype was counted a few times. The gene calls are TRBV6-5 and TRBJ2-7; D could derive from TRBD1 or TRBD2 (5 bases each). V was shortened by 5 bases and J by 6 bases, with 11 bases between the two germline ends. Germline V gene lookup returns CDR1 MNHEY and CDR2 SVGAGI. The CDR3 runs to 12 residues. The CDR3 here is CASSTLRGEQYF. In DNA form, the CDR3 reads TGTGCCAGCAGTACCTTGAGGGGCGAGCAGTACTTC.

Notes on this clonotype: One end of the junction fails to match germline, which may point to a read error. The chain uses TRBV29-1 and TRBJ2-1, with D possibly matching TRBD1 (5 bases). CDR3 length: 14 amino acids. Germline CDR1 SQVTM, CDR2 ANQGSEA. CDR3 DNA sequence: TGCAGCGTTCAGACAGCCCTTTCCTACAATCAGCAGTTCTTC. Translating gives CSVQTALSYNQQFF.